Below, 23 T cell receptor beta chains from the same sample are listed, as sequenced in a study of T cell repertoires in cytomegalovirus infection. MiXCR, applied by TCRdb to the reads, yields one record per CDR3 protein. Altogether around 530,000 distinct CDR3 sequences are present, about a quarter being singletons, with the ten largest covering 13%. Input material: PBMCs. Every receptor here comes from a human donor in good health (CMV status not recorded). Some clones in this sample may be carry-over from other donors' samples.

This clonotype was counted a few times. The chain carries TRBV6-2 or TRBV6-3 and TRBJ2-7; 7 bases fit TRBD1. Looked up from germline, CDR1 is MNHEY and CDR2 is SVGEGT. This CDR3 comprises 16 residues. J was trimmed by 5 bases and V by 6 bases; bases with no gene match: 16. In DNA, the CDR3 is TGTGCCAGCAGACCCACGGACAGGTTTGTGATCGACGAGCAGTACTTC. Its protein is CASRPTDRFVIDEQYF.

The chain uses TRBV5-1 and TRBJ2-1; 11 bases are shared with TRBD2. The germline CDR1 and CDR2 sequences are SGHRS and YFSETQ. CDR3 length: 18 residues. Germline trimming cut 0 bases from V and 4 bases from J; bases unmatched to any gene: 9. The CDR3 DNA reads TGCGCCAGCAGCTTGGCCCCCGGGACTAGCGGAGCTTACAATGAGCAGTTCTTC. Amino acids: CASSLAPGTSGAYNEQFF.

The chain links TRBV4-3 to TRBJ1-1, with D possibly matching TRBD1 (5 bases). Trimming left V 0 bases short and J 10 bases short, with 6 bases between. In germline, CDR1 is LGHNA, CDR2 YSLEER. CDR3 length: 11 residues. In DNA, the CDR3 is TGCGCCAGCAGCCAAGAGGGGGGAGCTTTCTTT. The encoded protein is CASSQEGGAFF.

The chain has TRBV6-5 and TRBJ2-3; 7 bases align to TRBD1. V lost 7 bases to trimming and J lost 3 bases; unmatched junction nucleotides: 4. Germline CDR1 and CDR2: MNHEY and SVGAGI. The CDR3 consists of 13 residues. The CDR3 loop is CASKEGQTDTQYF. The CDR3 nucleotides read TGTGCCAGCAAAGAGGGACAGACAGATACGCAGTATTTT.

This clonotype was observed a few times. This chain connects TRBV6-1 to TRBJ2-7, with D possibly called TRBD1 or TRBD2 (5 bases each). The germline CDR1 and CDR2 sequences are MNHNS and SASEGT. Trimming pared 8 bases from V and 0 bases from J, leaving 17 bases between. This CDR3 spans 15 amino acids. The DNA for the CDR3 is TGTGCCAGCGGTGGGGGAAGGACTTACTCCTACGAGCAGTACTTC. Its protein is CASGGGRTYSYEQYF.

This clonotype has more than one count but fewer than ten. The rearrangement joins TRBV5-4 to TRBJ2-5; D remains ambiguous. The CDR3 is 15 amino acids. The V gene lost 0 bases and the J gene lost 6 bases, with 15 bases spanning the gap. The germline V gene has CDR1 SGHNT and CDR2 YYREEE (reference sequence). This chain's CDR3 is CASSLVGAGIKTQYF. DNA for the CDR3: TGTGCCAGCAGCTTGGTTGGAGCTGGGATTAAGACCCAGTACTTC.

The chain links TRBV29-1 to TRBJ2-3; 11 bases agree with TRBD2. Germline V gives CDR1 SQVTM, CDR2 ANQGSEA. This CDR3 spans 13 amino acids. V lost 6 bases and J lost 6; bases outside the gene matches: 5. The CDR3 sequence: CSVGTSGGDTQYF. The DNA for the CDR3 is TGCAGCGTGGGGACTAGCGGTGGGGATACGCAGTATTTT.

This clonotype showed up many times. The chain employs TRBV7-8 and TRBJ1-4; D unclear. Germline V lookup: CDR1 SGHVS, CDR2 FQNEAQ. The CDR3 runs to 13 residues. Trimming shortened V by 4 bases and J by 7 bases, and 10 bases separated the two germline ends. The CDR3: CASSSLNGEKLFF. The CDR3 DNA is TGTGCCAGCAGCTCCTTGAATGGTGAAAAACTGTTTTTT. The whole variable domain, remainder taken from reference TRBV7-8 and TRBJ1-4, is GAGVSQSPRYKVAKRGQDVALRCDPISGHVSLFWYQQALGQGPEFLTYFQNEAQLDKSGLPSDRFFAERPEGSVSTLKIQRTQQEDSAVYLCASSSLNGEKLFFGSGTQLSVL.

This clonotype was seen repeatedly, ten times or more. The chain has TRBV7-2 and TRBJ2-1, with 13 bases lining up with TRBD2. V lost 1 base, J lost 7 bases, and 4 bases stayed unmatched. Germline CDR1 and CDR2: SGHTA and FQGNSA. The CDR3 spans 16 residues. CDR3 sequence reads: CASSLGPTSGRNEQFF. The CDR3 nucleotides are TGTGCCAGCAGCTTAGGCCCGACTAGCGGGAGGAATGAGCAGTTCTTC.

This clonotype was recorded a few times. The V call is TRBV6-2 or TRBV6-3, the J call TRBJ1-5; tentative D call: TRBD1 (5 bases). Trimming cost V 2 bases and J 2 bases, with 13 bases left between them. The length of the CDR3 is 16 residues. Germline-derived CDR1 and CDR2 are MNHEY and SVGEGT. The CDR3 DNA reads TGTGCCAGCAGTTACCCTCAGCTGGGGGGCAATCAGCCCCAGCATTTT. The encoded protein is CASSYPQLGGNQPQHF.

This clonotype was seen many times. This rearrangement joins TRBV7-2 to TRBJ2-1; 9 bases match TRBD2. The J segment lost 7 bases and the V segment lost 1 base, leaving 5 bases of the junction unmatched. Per the germline V gene, CDR1 is SGHTA and CDR2 is FQGNSA. The CDR3 runs to 15 residues. CDR3 DNA sequence: TGTGCCAGCAGCTTAGGTGGGACTAGCTCTAATGAGCAGTTCTTC. It codes for CASSLGGTSSNEQFF.

The V call is TRBV24-1, the J call TRBJ2-1, with D perhaps matching TRBD1 (5 bases). CDR1 and CDR2 from the germline V gene are KGHDR and SFDVKD. The CDR3 covers 20 residues. With 1 base removed from V and 0 bases from J, the gap between germline ends came to 21 bases. The CDR3 nucleotides read TGTGCCACCAGTGATTTTGAGTTAAGGGGCAGCGAGAGCTCCTACAATGAGCAGTTCTTC. It yields the protein CATSDFELRGSESSYNEQFF.

The rearrangement links TRBV4-2 to TRBJ1-3; 10 bases line up with TRBD1. Trimming removed 3 bases from V and 6 bases from J; junction bases left unmatched: 5. CDR1 is LGHNA and CDR2 is YNFKEQ in the germline V gene. There are 15 residues in the CDR3. CDR3 sequence reads: CASSQETGGENTIYF. DNA of the CDR3: TGTGCCAGCAGCCAGGAGACAGGGGGCGAAAACACCATATATTTT.

This chain joins TRBV15 and TRBJ1-5; D is possibly TRBD1 (5 bases). CDR1 and CDR2 (germline): LNHNV, YYDKDF (reference sequence). Trimming left V 2 bases short and J 4 bases short, with 12 bases between. The CDR3 is made up of 15 amino acids. The CDR3 coding sequence is TGTGCCACCAGCAGACCCGCCGGGGGTAATCAGCCCCAGCATTTT. Protein product: CATSRPAGGNQPQHF.

The J gene is TRBJ2-2, the V gene TRBV11-1, with D unclear. This CDR3 contains 15 residues. Germline V gene lookup returns CDR1 SGHAT and CDR2 FQDESV (reference sequence). Trimming stripped 1 base from V and 6 bases from J, with 12 bases between. CDR3 in DNA: TGTGCCAGCAGCTTAGTCGTCAGTCAGGCCGGGGAGCTGTTTTTT. Encoded protein: CASSLVVSQAGELFF. The entire variable domain, with the rest obtained from reference TRBV11-1 and TRBJ2-2, is as follows: EAEVAQSPRYKITEKSQAVAFWCDPISGHATLYWYRQILGQGPELLVQFQDESVVDDSQLPKDRFSAERLKGVDSTLKIQPAELGDSAMYLCASSLVVSQAGELFFGEGSRLTVL.

This clonotype was observed a handful of times. J is TRBJ2-7 and V is TRBV4-1; D is ambiguous. This CDR3 is 15 amino acids long. CDR1 is MGHRA and CDR2 is YSYEKL in the germline V gene. Trimming removed 3 bases at V and 3 bases at J, with 15 bases between. The CDR3 DNA follows: TGCGCCAGCAGCCACGATACGGCAAGTGACTACGAGCAGTACTTC. This gives the protein CASSHDTASDYEQYF.

This clonotype has at least ten counts. This sequence joins TRBV7-8 and TRBJ2-7; no clear D gene. From germline, CDR1 is SGHVS and CDR2 FQNEAQ. The CDR3 spans 13 residues. Trimming cost V 1 base and J 2 bases, with 6 bases left between them. This CDR3 is CASSLVVTYEQYF. The CDR3 bases are TGTGCCAGCAGCTTAGTGGTGACCTACGAGCAGTACTTC.

This clonotype came up many times. The chain uses TRBV7-2 and TRBJ2-2, with D possibly being TRBD1 or TRBD2 (5 bases each). The V and J ends lost 10 bases and 1 base respectively, with 13 bases between them. CDR3 size: 14 residues. The germline V gene encodes CDR1 SGHTA and CDR2 FQGNSA. Here the CDR3 DNA reads TGTGCCACCAGAGGGCAGGGGAACACCGGGGAGCTGTTTTTT. Residues: CATRGQGNTGELFF. Full variable domain (remainder filled in from reference TRBV7-2 and TRBJ2-2): GAGVSQSPSNKVTEKGKDVELRCDPISGHTALYWYRQSLGQGLEFLIYFQGNSAPDKSGLPSDRFSAERTGGSVSTLTIQRTQQEDSAVYLCATRGQGNTGELFFGEGSRLTVL.

The genes are TRBV29-1 and TRBJ2-3; 12 bases line up with TRBD2. The trim removed 6 bases at V and 1 base at J, leaving 5 bases unmatched. The CDR3 sequence is 15 residues long. CDR1 SQVTM and CDR2 ANQGSEA come from the germline V gene. CDR3: CSVSGLAGGTDTQYF. For the CDR3, the DNA is TGCAGCGTGTCGGGACTAGCGGGCGGCACAGATACGCAGTATTTT.

Ten or more counts support this clonotype. The V call is TRBV4-1, the J call TRBJ1-2; 7 bases agree with TRBD1. V was clipped by 0 bases and J by 0 bases; unmatched bases: 7. The CDR3 totals 17 residues. Looked up from germline, CDR1 is MGHRA and CDR2 is YSYEKL. The DNA for the CDR3 is TGCGCCAGCAGCCAAGATAAGGCAGGGGGGACTAACTATGGCTACACCTTC. Translating it yields CASSQDKAGGTNYGYTF.

This sequence joins TRBV5-1 and TRBJ2-1, with TRBD2 matching over 12 bases. Per the germline V gene, CDR1 is SGHRS and CDR2 is YFSETQ. J lost 9 bases, V lost 1 base, and 14 bases had no gene match. The CDR3 extends over 18 amino acids. The CDR3 nucleotides read TGCGCCAGCAGCTTGTACCTCTTAGGTCTAGCGGGAGGGAGTGAGCAGTTCTTC. Translated: CASSLYLLGLAGGSEQFF.

This rearrangement joins TRBV6-5 to TRBJ2-1, with 7 bases that match TRBD1. The CDR3 sequence is 12 residues long. Germline V lookup: CDR1 MNHEY, CDR2 SVGAGI. J lost 9 bases, V lost 4 bases, and 3 bases had no gene match. CDR3 amino acids: CASSLTGAEQFF. CDR3 coding DNA: TGTGCCAGCAGTTTAACAGGGGCTGAGCAGTTCTTC.

This clonotype turned up a few times. This rearrangement joins TRBV5-6 to TRBJ1-2; the D gene is possibly TRBD1 (5 bases). Germline lookup yields CDR1 SGHDT and CDR2 YYEEEE. Trimming shortened V by 7 bases and J by 4 bases, and 26 bases separated the two germline ends. The CDR3 is made up of 17 amino acids. The CDR3 DNA sequence: TGTGCCAGCGGGGGAGGGTTATTTGGCCAGCTGAGCTATGGCTACACCTTC. Its translation is CASGGGLFGQLSYGYTF.